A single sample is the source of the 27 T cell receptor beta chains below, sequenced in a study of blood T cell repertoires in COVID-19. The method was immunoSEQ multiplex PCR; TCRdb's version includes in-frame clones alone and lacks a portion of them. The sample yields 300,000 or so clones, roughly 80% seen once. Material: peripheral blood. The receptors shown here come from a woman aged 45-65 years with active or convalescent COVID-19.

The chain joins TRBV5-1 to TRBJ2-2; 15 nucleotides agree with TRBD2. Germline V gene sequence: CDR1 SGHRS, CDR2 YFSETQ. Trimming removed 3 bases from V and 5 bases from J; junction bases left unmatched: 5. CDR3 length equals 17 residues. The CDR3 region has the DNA TGCGCCAGCAGCTATGGACTAGCGGGAGGGAGGACCGGGGAGCTGTTTTTT. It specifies CASSYGLAGGRTGELFF.

This CDR3 is CASSYRGAKNIQYF. DNA for the CDR3: TGCGCCAGCAGCTATAGGGGAGCCAAAAACATTCAGTACTTC. V is TRBV5-1 and J is TRBJ2-4; D is possibly TRBD1 (5 bases). V lost 3 bases and J lost 0, with 7 bases in between. The CDR3 is made up of 14 amino acids. Germline CDR1 and CDR2: SGHRS and YFSETQ.

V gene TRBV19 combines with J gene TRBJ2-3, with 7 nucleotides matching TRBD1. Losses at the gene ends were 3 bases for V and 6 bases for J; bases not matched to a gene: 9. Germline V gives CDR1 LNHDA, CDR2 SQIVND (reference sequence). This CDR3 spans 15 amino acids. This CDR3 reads CASSMVGGPADTQYF. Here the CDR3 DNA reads TGTGCCAGTAGTATGGTAGGGGGCCCGGCGGATACGCAGTATTTT. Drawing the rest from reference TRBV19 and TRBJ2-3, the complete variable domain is DGGITQSPKYLFRKEGQNVTLSCEQNLNHDAMYWYRQDPGQGLRLIYYSQIVNDFQKGDIAEGYSVSREKKESFPLTVTSAQKNPTAFYLCASSMVGGPADTQYFGPGTRLTVL.

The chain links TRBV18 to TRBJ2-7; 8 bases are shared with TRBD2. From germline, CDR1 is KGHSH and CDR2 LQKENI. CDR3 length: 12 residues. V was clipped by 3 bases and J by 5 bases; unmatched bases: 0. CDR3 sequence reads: CASSPGGDEQYF. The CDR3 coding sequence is TGTGCCAGCTCACCCGGGGGGGACGAGCAGTACTTC.

The chain's CDR3 is CASSSGQLLAGELFF. Written as DNA, the CDR3 is TGCGCCAGCAGCTCGGGACAGCTACTAGCCGGGGAGCTGTTTTTT. This chain connects TRBV5-1 to TRBJ2-2; 7 bases line up with TRBD1. CDR1 and CDR2 from the germline V gene are SGHRS and YFSETQ. Unmatched junction bases numbered 8, after V lost 3 bases and J lost 6 bases. The CDR3 is 15 residues long.

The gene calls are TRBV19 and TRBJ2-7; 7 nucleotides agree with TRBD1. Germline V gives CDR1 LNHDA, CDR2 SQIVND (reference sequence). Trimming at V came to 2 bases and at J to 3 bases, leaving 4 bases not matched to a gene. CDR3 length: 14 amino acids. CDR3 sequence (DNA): TGTGCCAGTAGTATAAGGGGACAGCTCTACGAGCAGTACTTC. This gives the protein CASSIRGQLYEQYF.

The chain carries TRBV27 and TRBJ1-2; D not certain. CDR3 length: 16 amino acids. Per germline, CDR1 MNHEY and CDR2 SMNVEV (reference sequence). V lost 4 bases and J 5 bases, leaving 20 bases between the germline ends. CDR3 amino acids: CASSSLLRARSYGYTF. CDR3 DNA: TGTGCCAGCAGTTCCCTCTTAAGAGCACGTTCGTATGGCTACACCTTC.

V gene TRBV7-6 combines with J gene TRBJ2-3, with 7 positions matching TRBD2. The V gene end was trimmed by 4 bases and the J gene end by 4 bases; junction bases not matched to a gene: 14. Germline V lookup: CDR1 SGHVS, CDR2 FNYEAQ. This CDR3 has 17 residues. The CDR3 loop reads CASSSVTLADDPDTQYF. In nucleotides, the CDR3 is TGTGCCAGCAGCTCCGTCACGCTAGCGGATGATCCAGATACGCAGTATTTT. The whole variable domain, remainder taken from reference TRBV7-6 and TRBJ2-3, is GAGVSQSPRYKVTKRGQDVALRCDPISGHVSLYWYRQALGQGPEFLTYFNYEAQQDKSGLPNDRFSAERPEGSISTLTIQRTEQRDSAMYRCASSSVTLADDPDTQYFGPGTRLTVL.

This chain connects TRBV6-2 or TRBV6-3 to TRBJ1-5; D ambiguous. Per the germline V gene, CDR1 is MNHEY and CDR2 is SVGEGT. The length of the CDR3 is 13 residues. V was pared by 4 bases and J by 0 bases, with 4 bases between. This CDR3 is CASSSNSNQPQHF. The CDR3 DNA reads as TGTGCCAGCAGTTCCAATAGCAATCAGCCCCAGCATTTT.

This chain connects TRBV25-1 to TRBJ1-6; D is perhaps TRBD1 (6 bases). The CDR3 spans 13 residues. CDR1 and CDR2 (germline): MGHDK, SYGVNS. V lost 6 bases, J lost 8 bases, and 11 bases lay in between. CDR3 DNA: TGTGCCAGCAGATCCGGGACATATTCACCCCTCCACTTT. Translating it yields CASRSGTYSPLHF.

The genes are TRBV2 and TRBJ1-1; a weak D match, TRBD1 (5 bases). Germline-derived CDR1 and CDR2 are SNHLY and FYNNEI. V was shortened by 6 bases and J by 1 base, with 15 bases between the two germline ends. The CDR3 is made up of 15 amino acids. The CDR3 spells CASSITDIRNTEAFF. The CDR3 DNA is TGTGCCAGCAGCATAACGGACATTAGGAACACTGAAGCTTTCTTT.

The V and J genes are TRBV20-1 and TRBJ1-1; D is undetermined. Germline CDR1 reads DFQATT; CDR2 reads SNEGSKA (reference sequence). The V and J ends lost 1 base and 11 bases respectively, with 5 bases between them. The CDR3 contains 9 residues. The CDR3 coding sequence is TGCAGTGCTAGAGCAAATGCTTTCTTT. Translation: CSARANAFF.

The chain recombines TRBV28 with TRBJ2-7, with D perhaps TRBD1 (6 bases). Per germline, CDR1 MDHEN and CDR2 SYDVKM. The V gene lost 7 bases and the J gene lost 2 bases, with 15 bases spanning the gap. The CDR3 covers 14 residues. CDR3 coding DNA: TGTGCCAGCAACCGGTGGACAGATCCCTACGAGCAGTACTTC. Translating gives CASNRWTDPYEQYF. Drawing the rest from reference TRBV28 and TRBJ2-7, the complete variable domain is DVKVTQSSRYLVKRTGEKVFLECVQDMDHENMFWYRQDPGLGLRLIYFSYDVKMKEKGDIPEGYSVSREKKERFSLILESASTNQTSMYLCASNRWTDPYEQYFGPGTRLTVT.

The CDR3 region is CASSPLGGPTDTQYF. In DNA, the CDR3 is TGTGCCAGCAGCCCCTTAGGGGGCCCCACAGATACGCAGTATTTT. The chain has TRBV9 and TRBJ2-3, with 7 bases identical to TRBD1. V shed 4 bases and J 2 bases; nucleotides not matched to a gene: 7. CDR1 is SGDLS, CDR2 YYNGEE, per germline. This CDR3 is 15 amino acids long.

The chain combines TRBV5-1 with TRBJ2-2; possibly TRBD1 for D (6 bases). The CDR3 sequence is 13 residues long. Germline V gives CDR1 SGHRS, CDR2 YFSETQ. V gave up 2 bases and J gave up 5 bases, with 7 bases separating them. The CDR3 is CASSFTGTGELFF. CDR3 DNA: TGCGCCAGCAGCTTCACAGGGACCGGGGAGCTGTTTTTT.

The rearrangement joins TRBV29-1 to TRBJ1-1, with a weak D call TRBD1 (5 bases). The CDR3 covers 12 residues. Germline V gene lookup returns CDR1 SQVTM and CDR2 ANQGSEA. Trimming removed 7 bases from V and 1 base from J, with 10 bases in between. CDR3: CSAGQQNTEAFF. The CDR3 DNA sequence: TGCAGCGCCGGACAACAGAACACTGAAGCTTTCTTT.

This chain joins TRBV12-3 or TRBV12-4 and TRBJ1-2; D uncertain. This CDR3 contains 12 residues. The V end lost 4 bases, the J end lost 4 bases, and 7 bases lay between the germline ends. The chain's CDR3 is CASSSGAYGYTF. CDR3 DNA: TGTGCCAGCAGTTCTGGAGCCTATGGCTACACCTTC.

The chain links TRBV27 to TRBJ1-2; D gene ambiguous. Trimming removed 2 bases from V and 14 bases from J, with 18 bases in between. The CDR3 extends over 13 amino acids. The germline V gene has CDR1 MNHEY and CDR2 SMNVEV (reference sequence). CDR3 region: CASSLMKGLDKTF. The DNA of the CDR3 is TGTGCCAGCAGTTTAATGAAAGGCCTAGATAAGACCTTC.

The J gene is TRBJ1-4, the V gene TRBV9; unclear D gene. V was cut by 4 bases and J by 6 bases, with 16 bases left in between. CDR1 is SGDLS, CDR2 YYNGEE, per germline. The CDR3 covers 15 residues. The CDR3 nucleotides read TGTGCCAGCAGCCCCCTCGGGGTCGGGGATGAAAAACTGTTTTTT. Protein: CASSPLGVGDEKLFF.

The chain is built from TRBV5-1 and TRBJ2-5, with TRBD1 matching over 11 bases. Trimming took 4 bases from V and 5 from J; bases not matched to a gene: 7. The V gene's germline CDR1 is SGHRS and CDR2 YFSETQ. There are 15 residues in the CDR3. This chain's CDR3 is CASSLGTGGLETQYF. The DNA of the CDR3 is TGCGCCAGCAGCCTGGGGACAGGGGGTCTCGAGACCCAGTACTTC.

The CDR3 region is CATSRRDWEGYNEQFF. CDR3 bases: TGTGCCACCAGCCGGCGTGACTGGGAGGGGTACAATGAGCAGTTCTTC. The V call is TRBV15, the J call TRBJ2-1; 7 nucleotides align to TRBD2. The CDR3 is 16 amino acids. Germline loops: CDR1 LNHNV, CDR2 YYDKDF (reference sequence). With V trimmed by 5 bases and J by 4 bases, 11 bases remained unmatched.

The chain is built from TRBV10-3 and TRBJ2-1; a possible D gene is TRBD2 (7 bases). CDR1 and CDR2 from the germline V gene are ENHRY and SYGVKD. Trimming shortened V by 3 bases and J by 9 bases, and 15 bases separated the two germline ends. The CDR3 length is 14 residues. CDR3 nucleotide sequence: TGTGCCATCAGTGAAGGCGGGAGAGGGGGTGAGCAGTTCTTC. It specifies CAISEGGRGGEQFF.

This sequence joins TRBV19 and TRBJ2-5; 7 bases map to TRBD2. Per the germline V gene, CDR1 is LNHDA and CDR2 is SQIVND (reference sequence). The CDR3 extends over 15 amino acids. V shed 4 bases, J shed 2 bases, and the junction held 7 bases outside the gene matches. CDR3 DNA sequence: TGTGCCAGTAGTACTAGCGGTTGGGGGCAAGAGACCCAGTACTTC. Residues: CASSTSGWGQETQYF.

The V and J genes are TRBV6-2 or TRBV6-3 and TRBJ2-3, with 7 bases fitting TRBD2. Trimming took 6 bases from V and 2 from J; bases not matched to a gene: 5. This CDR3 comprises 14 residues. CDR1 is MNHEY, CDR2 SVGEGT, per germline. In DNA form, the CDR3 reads TGTGCCAGCAGCCCGGGACTACCCACAGATACGCAGTATTTT. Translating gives CASSPGLPTDTQYF.

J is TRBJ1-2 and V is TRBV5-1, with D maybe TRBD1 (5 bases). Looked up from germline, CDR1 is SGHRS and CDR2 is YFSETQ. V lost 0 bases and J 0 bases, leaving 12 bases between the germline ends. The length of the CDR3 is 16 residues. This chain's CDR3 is CASSLEPQGTNYGYTF. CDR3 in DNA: TGCGCCAGCAGCTTGGAGCCCCAGGGCACTAACTATGGCTACACCTTC. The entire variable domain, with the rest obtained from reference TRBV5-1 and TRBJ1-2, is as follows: KAGVTQTPRYLIKTRGQQVTLSCSPISGHRSVSWYQQTPGQGLQFLFEYFSETQRNKGNFPGRFSGRQFSNSRSEMNVSTLELGDSALYLCASSLEPQGTNYGYTFGSGTRLTVV.

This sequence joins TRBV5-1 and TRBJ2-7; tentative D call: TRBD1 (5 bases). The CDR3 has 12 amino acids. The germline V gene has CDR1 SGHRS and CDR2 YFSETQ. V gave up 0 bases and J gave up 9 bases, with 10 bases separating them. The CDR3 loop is CASSLVGQGQYF. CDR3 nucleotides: TGCGCCAGCAGCTTGGTTGGCCAGGGGCAGTACTTC.

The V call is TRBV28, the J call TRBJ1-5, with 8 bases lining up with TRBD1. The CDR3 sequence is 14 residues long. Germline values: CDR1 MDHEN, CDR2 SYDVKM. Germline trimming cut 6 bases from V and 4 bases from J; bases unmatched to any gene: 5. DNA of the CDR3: TGTGCCAGCAGGCGACAGGGGCTGAATCAGCCCCAGCATTTT. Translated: CASRRQGLNQPQHF.